These T cell receptor beta chains were read from a single sample in a study of T cell changes during pregnancy in multiple sclerosis. TCRdb's copy holds only in-frame clones and misses some; the assay was immunoSEQ multiplex PCR. The sample comprises under 45,000 clones, roughly 88% of which are singletons, and approximately 4.3% rests with the top ten. This specimen was CD8+ T cells from peripheral blood mononuclear cells, taken in the first trimester of pregnancy. The receptors come from a female donor with multiple sclerosis, enrolled in a pregnancy study. Both conserved end residues are part of each CDR3. Each record gives: clone size, J gene, D gene, V gene, CDR3 DNA, CDR3 protein. The D gene is left open where the match is weak. Some rows mark clone size as missing; the rest say once, few, many or name a class of expanded clone.

abundance: once
j_gene: TRBJ2-7
d_gene: TRBD2
v_gene: TRBV6-1
CDR3nt: TGTGCCAGCAGTGAAATAGCGGGGGGTTACGAGCAGTACTTC
CDR3aa: CASSEIAGGYEQYF

abundance: .
j_gene: TRBJ2-7
d_gene: .
v_gene: TRBV2
CDR3nt: TGTGCCAGCAGTTTCACTAGCCACGAGCAGTACTTC
CDR3aa: CASSFTSHEQYF

abundance: .
j_gene: TRBJ2-5
d_gene: TRBD2
v_gene: TRBV6-5
CDR3nt: TGTGCCAGCACCGGGGGGAGGGAGACCCAGTACTTC
CDR3aa: CASTGGRETQYF

abundance: .
j_gene: TRBJ1-2
d_gene: .
v_gene: TRBV6-1
CDR3nt: TGTGCCAGCAGTGAACGGGGGTTAGCTAACTATGGCTACACCTTC
CDR3aa: CASSERGLANYGYTF

abundance: .
j_gene: TRBJ2-6
d_gene: TRBD1
v_gene: TRBV27
CDR3nt: TGTGCCAGCACCCCAGGGGGCTACCCCTCTGGGGCCAACGTCCTGACTTTC
CDR3aa: CASTPGGYPSGANVLTF

abundance: .
j_gene: TRBJ1-1
d_gene: .
v_gene: TRBV4-2
CDR3nt: TGTGCCAGCAGCCAATTCGGACAGAACACTGAAGCTTTCTTT
CDR3aa: CASSQFGQNTEAFF

abundance: .
j_gene: TRBJ2-7
d_gene: .
v_gene: TRBV7-6
CDR3nt: TGTGCCAGCAGCTTAGGAGCAGGGGCGACCTACGAGCAGTACTTC
CDR3aa: CASSLGAGATYEQYF

abundance: .
j_gene: TRBJ1-1
d_gene: .
v_gene: TRBV27
CDR3nt: TGTGCCAGCAGTCCCTCTGGGGGGGCTGGGGCGAACACTGAAGCTTTCTTT
CDR3aa: CASSPSGGAGANTEAFF

abundance: .
j_gene: TRBJ2-1
d_gene: .
v_gene: TRBV9
CDR3nt: TGTGCCAGCAGCGGAAGGGACGCGGGACTCGGTAATGAGCAGTTCTTC
CDR3aa: CASSGRDAGLGNEQFF

abundance: .
j_gene: TRBJ2-7
d_gene: TRBD2
v_gene: TRBV7-9
CDR3nt: TGTGCCAGCAGCGCGAGCGGGAACTCCCCCTACGAGCAGTACTTC
CDR3aa: CASSASGNSPYEQYF

abundance: .
j_gene: TRBJ1-1
d_gene: .
v_gene: TRBV25-1
CDR3nt: TGTGCCAGCAGTGATAGAGGCGGGTCGTCAGCTTTCTTT
CDR3aa: CASSDRGGSSAFF

abundance: .
j_gene: TRBJ1-6
d_gene: .
v_gene: TRBV9
CDR3nt: TGTGCCAGCAGCGTAGGGGGGCGGGCCACCCCAAATTCACCCCTCCACTTT
CDR3aa: CASSVGGRATPNSPLHF

abundance: .
j_gene: TRBJ1-6
d_gene: .
v_gene: TRBV11-2
CDR3nt: TGTGCCAGCAGCTTAGAACGACAGGCCTATTCACCCCTCCACTTT
CDR3aa: CASSLERQAYSPLHF

abundance: .
j_gene: TRBJ2-5
d_gene: .
v_gene: TRBV7-9
CDR3nt: TGTGCCAGCAGCTTAGCAGGGGCCCAAGAGACCCAGTACTTC
CDR3aa: CASSLAGAQETQYF

abundance: .
j_gene: TRBJ1-1
d_gene: .
v_gene: TRBV7-9
CDR3nt: TGTGCCAGCAGCTTGGTTGGGGAGTTCACTGAAGCTTTCTTT
CDR3aa: CASSLVGEFTEAFF

abundance: .
j_gene: TRBJ2-1
d_gene: TRBD2
v_gene: TRBV19
CDR3nt: TGTGCCAGTAGTCGGACTAGCGGGGGACCCAATGAGCAGTTCTTC
CDR3aa: CASSRTSGGPNEQFF

abundance: .
j_gene: TRBJ2-2
d_gene: .
v_gene: TRBV6-5
CDR3nt: TGTGCCAGCAGCCCATTCAACACCGGGGAGCTGTTTTTT
CDR3aa: CASSPFNTGELFF

abundance: .
j_gene: TRBJ1-1
d_gene: .
v_gene: TRBV27
CDR3nt: TGTGCCAGCAGTTCCATACCCCCCCGGGAGGGGCGAGCTTTCTTT
CDR3aa: CASSSIPPREGRAFF

abundance: .
j_gene: TRBJ2-3
d_gene: .
v_gene: TRBV7-9
CDR3nt: TGTGCCAGCATCCACGCCGGCGGCAGCACAGATACGCAGTATTTT
CDR3aa: CASIHAGGSTDTQYF

abundance: .
j_gene: TRBJ1-1
d_gene: .
v_gene: TRBV6-6
CDR3nt: TGTGCCAGCAGTTACGTCGACACGAACACTGAAGCTTTCTTT
CDR3aa: CASSYVDTNTEAFF

abundance: .
j_gene: TRBJ1-1
d_gene: .
v_gene: TRBV19
CDR3nt: TGTGCCAGTAGTATGTCCCGGAACACTGAAGCTTTCTTT
CDR3aa: CASSMSRNTEAFF

abundance: .
j_gene: TRBJ1-6
d_gene: .
v_gene: TRBV2
CDR3nt: TGTGCCAGCCTAGGGAGCGAATATAATTCACCCCTCCACTTT
CDR3aa: CASLGSEYNSPLHF

abundance: .
j_gene: TRBJ2-7
d_gene: .
v_gene: TRBV6-6
CDR3nt: TGTGCCAGCAGTTACTCGATAGGGCCGGCAGGGAACGAGCAGTACTTC
CDR3aa: CASSYSIGPAGNEQYF

abundance: few
j_gene: TRBJ1-5
d_gene: TRBD1
v_gene: TRBV4-2
CDR3nt: TGTGCCAGCAGCCAAGGGGGGACAGGGGTCCAGCCCCAGCATTTT
CDR3aa: CASSQGGTGVQPQHF